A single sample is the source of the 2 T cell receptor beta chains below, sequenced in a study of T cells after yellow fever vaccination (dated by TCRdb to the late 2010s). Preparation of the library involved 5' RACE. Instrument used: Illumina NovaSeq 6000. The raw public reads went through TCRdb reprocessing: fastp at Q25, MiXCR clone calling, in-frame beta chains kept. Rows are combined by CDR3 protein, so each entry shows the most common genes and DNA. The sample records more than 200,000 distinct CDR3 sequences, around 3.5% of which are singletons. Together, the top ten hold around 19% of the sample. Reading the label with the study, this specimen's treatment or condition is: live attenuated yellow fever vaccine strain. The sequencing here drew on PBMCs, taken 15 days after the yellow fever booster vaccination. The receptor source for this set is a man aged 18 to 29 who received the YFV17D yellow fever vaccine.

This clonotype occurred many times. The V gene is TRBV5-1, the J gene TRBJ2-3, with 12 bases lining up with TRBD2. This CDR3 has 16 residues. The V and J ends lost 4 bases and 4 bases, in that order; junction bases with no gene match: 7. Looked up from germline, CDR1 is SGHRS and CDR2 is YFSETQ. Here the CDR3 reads CASSISSGGGSDTQYF. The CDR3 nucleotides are TGCGCCAGCAGCATCTCTAGCGGGGGGGGCTCAGATACGCAGTATTTT.

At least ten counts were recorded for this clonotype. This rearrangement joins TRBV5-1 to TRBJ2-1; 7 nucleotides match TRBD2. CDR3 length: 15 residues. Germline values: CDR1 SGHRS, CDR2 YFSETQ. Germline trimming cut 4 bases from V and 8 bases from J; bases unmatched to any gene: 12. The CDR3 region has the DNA TGCGCCAGCAGCCCCGAGCGGGGACTGGGTGATGAGCAGTTCTTC. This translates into CASSPERGLGDEQFF.